This paragraph covers one T cell receptor (beta chain) sequence. Its antigen is unidentified. Measured with immunoSEQ multiplex PCR; TCRdb has only the in-frame clones, and not every one. Among about 2,700 clones listed, roughly 27% were seen once. The sample belongs to a study of T cells in localized non-small cell lung cancer. Germline CDR1 SGHNT, CDR2 YENEEA. Trimming cost V 5 bases and J 4 bases; bases outside gene matches: 5. The CDR3 has 14 residues. Study-wide findings and caveats: Analysis by sequencing included only one tumor region, so heterogeneity remains possible. Among the tissues sampled, uninvolved adjacent lung had the highest T cell clonality, above tumor. A median of 57 of the top 100 tumor clones appeared in adjacent lung, which was paired and uninvolved.

The chain carries TRBV11-3 and TRBJ1-3, with 7 bases aligning to TRBD1. The clonotype originates from a man aged 40 to 69 with stage II squamous cell lung carcinoma. Here the sequenced sample was lung tumor tissue, taken before any cancer treatment. The CDR3 DNA reads as TGTGCCAGCAGCCCAAGGGGGCAAGGAAACACCATATATTTT. It is translated as CASSPRGQGNTIYF.